One T cell receptor beta chain is described in this entry. Its cognate antigen is unknown. This sample was taken from a study of T cells after yellow fever vaccination. Findings and limits, study-wide: Just a small share of clonotypes turned up in the CD4 compartment as well as the CD8 compartment. FACS-sorted repertoires could contain abundant clonotypes contaminating from the bulk population.

A universal primer site and UMIs were added as TCR cDNA was made by 5'RACE template switching. MiXCR, applied by TCRdb to the 5' RACE reads, yields one record per CDR3 protein. The sample carries some 150,000 distinct CDR3 sequences, 8% to 13% recorded once. Germline assignment: CDR1 MNHEY and CDR2 SMNVEV (reference sequence). There are 16 residues in the CDR3. The germline V and J ends were trimmed by 7 bases and 1 base, with 18 bases remaining between them. The sample in question was CD8+ T cells sorted from PBMCs, obtained 15 days after the yellow fever booster vaccination. The genes are TRBV27 and TRBJ2-3; D is perhaps TRBD1 (5 bases). This TCR derives from a man aged 18 to 29 who received the YFV17D yellow fever vaccine. CDR3 DNA: TGTGCCAGCACCCAGGTTTGGGGCGTACGCACAGATACGCAGTATTTT. It yields the protein CASTQVWGVRTDTQYF.